These 5 T cell receptor beta chains were all obtained from the same sample, sequenced in a study of T cells in Graves' hyperthyroidism and ophthalmopathy. Authors of the study amplified TCR beta CDR3 regions from RNA transcripts. First-round RT-PCR of the TCR CDR3 relied on the HTBI primer set. TCRdb reprocessed the multiplex PCR reads via MiXCR and lists one record per CDR3 protein. The sample lists more than 300,000 distinct CDR3 sequences, less than 20% occurring once. The source material was blood. These receptors were taken from a young man with Graves' ophthalmopathy.

The chain employs TRBV6-1 and TRBJ2-1, with 13 bases fitting TRBD2. The CDR3 loop spans 14 amino acids. CDR1 and CDR2 from the germline V gene are MNHNS and SASEGT. J lost 6 bases, V lost 8 bases, and 4 bases had no gene match. CDR3 residues: CASGLAGASNEQFF. CDR3 nucleotides: TGTGCCAGCGGACTAGCGGGGGCCTCCAATGAGCAGTTCTTC.

The V and J genes are TRBV20-1 and TRBJ2-3; perhaps D is TRBD1 or TRBD2 (5 bases each). Germline loops: CDR1 DFQATT, CDR2 SNEGSKA (reference sequence). Trimming left V 6 bases short and J 0 bases short, with 16 bases between. There are 15 residues in the CDR3. For the CDR3, the DNA is TGCAGTGCCCCCCCCGGGACGGCCAGCACAGATACGCAGTATTTT. It yields the protein CSAPPGTASTDTQYF.

This clonotype was observed a handful of times. CDR3 protein: CASSPLRGRSTGELFF. CDR3 nucleotide sequence: TGTGCCAGCAGCCCCCTGAGAGGGAGGAGTACCGGGGAGCTGTTTTTT. The V gene is TRBV14, the J gene TRBJ2-2, with D possibly being TRBD2 (6 bases). Germline V gene lookup returns CDR1 SGHDN and CDR2 FVKESK. Trimming pared 4 bases from V and 5 bases from J, leaving 17 bases between. This CDR3 has 16 residues.

In this sample, this clonotype turned up a few times. The chain joins TRBV6-1 to TRBJ2-3; D remains ambiguous. The V end was cut by 4 bases, the J end by 4 bases, with 12 bases between. The CDR3 is made up of 14 amino acids. Germline V gene data show CDR1 as MNHNS and CDR2 as SASEGT. The CDR3 DNA reads TGTGCCAGCAGTGGACGGGTTGGTGCAGATACGCAGTATTTT. This gives the protein CASSGRVGADTQYF.

This clonotype showed up just a few times. The J gene is TRBJ1-1, the V gene TRBV6-5, with D hard to call. The germline V gene encodes CDR1 MNHEY and CDR2 SVGAGI. The V end was cut by 0 bases, the J end by 8 bases, with 10 bases between. This CDR3 has 13 amino acids. The CDR3 DNA reads TGTGCCAGCAGTTACTCCCTTGTCAGGGAAGCTTTCTTT. Translation gives CASSYSLVREAFF.